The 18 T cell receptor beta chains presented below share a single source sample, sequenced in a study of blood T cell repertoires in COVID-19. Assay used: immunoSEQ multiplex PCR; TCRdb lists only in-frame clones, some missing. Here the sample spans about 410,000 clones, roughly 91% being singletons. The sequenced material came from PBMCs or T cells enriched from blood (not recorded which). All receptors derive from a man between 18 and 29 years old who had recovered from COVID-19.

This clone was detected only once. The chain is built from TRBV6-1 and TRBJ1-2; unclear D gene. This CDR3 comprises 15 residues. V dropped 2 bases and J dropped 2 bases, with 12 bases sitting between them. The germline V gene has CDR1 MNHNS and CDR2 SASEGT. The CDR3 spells CASSETGRKNYGYTF. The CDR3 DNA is TGTGCCAGCAGTGAAACGGGAAGGAAGAACTATGGCTACACCTTC.

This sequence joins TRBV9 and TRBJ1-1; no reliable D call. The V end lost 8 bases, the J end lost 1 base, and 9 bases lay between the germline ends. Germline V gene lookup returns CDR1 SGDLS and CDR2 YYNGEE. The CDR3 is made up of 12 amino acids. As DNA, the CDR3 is TGTGCCAGGGAGGCCCAGAACACTGAAGCTTTCTTT. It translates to CAREAQNTEAFF.

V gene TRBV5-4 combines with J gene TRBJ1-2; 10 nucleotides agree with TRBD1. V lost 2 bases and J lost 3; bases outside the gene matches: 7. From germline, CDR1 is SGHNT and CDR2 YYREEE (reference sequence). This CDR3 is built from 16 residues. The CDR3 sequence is CASSLPIGTGDYGYTF. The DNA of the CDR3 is TGTGCCAGCAGCTTACCCATAGGGACAGGGGACTATGGCTACACCTTC.

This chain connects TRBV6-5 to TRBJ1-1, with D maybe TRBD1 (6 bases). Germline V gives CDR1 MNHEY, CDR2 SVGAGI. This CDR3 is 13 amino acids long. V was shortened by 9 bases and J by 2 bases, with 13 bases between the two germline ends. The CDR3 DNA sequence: TGTGCCAGTTGGACAGTCTATAACACTGAAGCTTTCTTT. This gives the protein CASWTVYNTEAFF.

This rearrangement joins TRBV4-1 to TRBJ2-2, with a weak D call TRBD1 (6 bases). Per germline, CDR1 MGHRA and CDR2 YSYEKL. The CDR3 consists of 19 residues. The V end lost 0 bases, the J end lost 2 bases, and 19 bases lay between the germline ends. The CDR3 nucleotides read TGCGCCAGCAGCCAAGATAGGTCAGGGGCCAAGTTTAACACCGGGGAGCTGTTTTTT. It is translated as CASSQDRSGAKFNTGELFF.

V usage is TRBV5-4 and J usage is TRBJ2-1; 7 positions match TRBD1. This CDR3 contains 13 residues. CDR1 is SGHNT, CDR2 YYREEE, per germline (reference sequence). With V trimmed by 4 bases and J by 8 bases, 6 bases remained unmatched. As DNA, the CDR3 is TGTGCCAGCAGCAAACAGGGGCGCGATGAGCAGTTCTTC. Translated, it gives CASSKQGRDEQFF.

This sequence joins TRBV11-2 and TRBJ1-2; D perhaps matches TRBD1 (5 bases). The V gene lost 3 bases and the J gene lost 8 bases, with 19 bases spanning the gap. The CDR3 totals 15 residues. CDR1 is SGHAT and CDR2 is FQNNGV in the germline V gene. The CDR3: CASSFSAGAAGGYTF. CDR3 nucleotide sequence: TGTGCCAGCAGCTTTTCCGCCGGGGCCGCGGGGGGCTACACCTTC.

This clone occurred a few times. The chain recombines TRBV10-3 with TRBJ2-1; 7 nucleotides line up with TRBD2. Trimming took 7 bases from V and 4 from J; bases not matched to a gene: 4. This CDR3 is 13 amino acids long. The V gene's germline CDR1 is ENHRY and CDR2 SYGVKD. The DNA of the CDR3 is TGTGCCATCATGGCGGGGGAGTACAATGAGCAGTTCTTC. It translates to CAIMAGEYNEQFF.

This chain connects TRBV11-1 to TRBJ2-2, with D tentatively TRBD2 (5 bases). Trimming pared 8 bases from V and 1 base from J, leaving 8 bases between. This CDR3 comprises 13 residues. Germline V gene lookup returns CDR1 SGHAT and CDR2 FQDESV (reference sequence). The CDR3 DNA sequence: TGTGCCAGCTCCCGGGGGAACACCGGGGAGCTGTTTTTT. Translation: CASSRGNTGELFF.

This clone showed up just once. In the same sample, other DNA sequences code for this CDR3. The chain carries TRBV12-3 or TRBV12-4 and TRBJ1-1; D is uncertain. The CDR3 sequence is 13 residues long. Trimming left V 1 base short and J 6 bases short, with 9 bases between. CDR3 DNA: TGTGCCAGCAGTTTAGGAGGTGGCGCTGAAGCTTTCTTT. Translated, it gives CASSLGGGAEAFF.

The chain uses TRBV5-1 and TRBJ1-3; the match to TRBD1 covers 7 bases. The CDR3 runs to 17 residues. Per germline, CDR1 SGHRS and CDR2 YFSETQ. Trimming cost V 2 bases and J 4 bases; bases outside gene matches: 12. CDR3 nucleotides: TGCGCCAGCAGCTTACAGGGGAACCAGGTGAAAGGAAACACCATATATTTT. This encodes CASSLQGNQVKGNTIYF.

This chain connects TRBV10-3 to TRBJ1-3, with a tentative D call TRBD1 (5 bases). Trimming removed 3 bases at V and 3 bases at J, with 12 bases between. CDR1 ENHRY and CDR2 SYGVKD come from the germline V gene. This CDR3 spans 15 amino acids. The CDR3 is CAISDLSRDGNTIYF. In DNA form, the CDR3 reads TGTGCCATCAGTGACCTCTCCAGGGATGGAAACACCATATATTTT.

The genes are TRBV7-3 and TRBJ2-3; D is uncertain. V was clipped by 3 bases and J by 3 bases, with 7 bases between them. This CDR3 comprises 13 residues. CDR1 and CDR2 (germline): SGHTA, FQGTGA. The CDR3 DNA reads TGTGCCAGCAGCTTTTCCGGGACAGATACGCAGTATTTT. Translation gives CASSFSGTDTQYF.

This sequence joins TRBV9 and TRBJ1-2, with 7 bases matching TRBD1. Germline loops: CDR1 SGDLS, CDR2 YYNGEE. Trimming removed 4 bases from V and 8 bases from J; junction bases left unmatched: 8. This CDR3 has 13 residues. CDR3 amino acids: CASSSRTGLGYTF. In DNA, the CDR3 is TGTGCCAGCAGCTCCAGGACAGGACTCGGCTACACCTTC.

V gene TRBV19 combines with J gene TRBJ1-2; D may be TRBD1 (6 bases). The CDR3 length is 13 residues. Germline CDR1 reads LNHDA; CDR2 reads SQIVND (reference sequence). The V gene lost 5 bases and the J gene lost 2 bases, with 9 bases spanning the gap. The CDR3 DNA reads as TGTGCCAGTAGTCCTCAGGGGAACTATGGCTACACCTTC. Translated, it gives CASSPQGNYGYTF.

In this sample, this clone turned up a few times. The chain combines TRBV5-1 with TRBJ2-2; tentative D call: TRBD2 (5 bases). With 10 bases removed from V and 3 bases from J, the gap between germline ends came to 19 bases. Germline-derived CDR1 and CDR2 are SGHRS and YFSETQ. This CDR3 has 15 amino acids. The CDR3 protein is CASTRPGGDTGELFF. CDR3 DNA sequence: TGCGCCTCAACCCGGCCCGGAGGCGACACCGGGGAGCTGTTTTTT.

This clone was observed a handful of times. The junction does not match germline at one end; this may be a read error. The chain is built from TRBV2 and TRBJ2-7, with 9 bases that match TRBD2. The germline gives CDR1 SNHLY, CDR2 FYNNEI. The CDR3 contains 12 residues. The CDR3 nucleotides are TGTGCCAGCACAGGGCAGGGTGGGACTAGCACCTTC. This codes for CASTGQGGTSTF.

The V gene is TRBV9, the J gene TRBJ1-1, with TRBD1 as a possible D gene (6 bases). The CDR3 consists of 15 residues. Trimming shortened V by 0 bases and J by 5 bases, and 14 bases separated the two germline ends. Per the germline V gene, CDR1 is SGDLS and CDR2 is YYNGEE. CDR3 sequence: CASSVVSGVETEAFF. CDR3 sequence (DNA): TGTGCCAGCAGCGTAGTATCAGGGGTGGAAACTGAAGCTTTCTTT. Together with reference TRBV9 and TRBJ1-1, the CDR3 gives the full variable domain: DSGVTQTPKHLITATGQRVTLRCSPRSGDLSVYWYQQSLDQGLQFLIQYYNGEERAKGNILERFSAQQFPDLHSELNLSSLELGDSALYFCASSVVSGVETEAFFGQGTRLTVV.